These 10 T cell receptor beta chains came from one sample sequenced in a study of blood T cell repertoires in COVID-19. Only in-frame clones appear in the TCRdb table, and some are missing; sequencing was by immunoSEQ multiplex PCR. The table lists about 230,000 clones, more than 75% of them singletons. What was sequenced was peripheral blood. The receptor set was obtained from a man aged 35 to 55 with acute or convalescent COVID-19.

CDR3 protein: CASSAEGVHQPQHF. For the CDR3, the DNA is TGTGCCAGCAGTGCCGAGGGGGTTCATCAGCCCCAGCATTTT. This chain joins TRBV2 and TRBJ1-5; D is possibly TRBD1 (6 bases). V was trimmed by 4 bases and J by 5 bases, leaving 12 bases between them. Germline values: CDR1 SNHLY, CDR2 FYNNEI. The CDR3 sequence is 14 residues long.

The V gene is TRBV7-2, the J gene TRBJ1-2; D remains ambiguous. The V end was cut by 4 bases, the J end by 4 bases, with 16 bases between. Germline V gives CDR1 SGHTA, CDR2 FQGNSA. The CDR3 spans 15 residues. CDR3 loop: CASSSAATGSYGYTF. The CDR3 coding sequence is TGTGCCAGCAGCTCCGCGGCCACCGGGAGCTATGGCTACACCTTC.

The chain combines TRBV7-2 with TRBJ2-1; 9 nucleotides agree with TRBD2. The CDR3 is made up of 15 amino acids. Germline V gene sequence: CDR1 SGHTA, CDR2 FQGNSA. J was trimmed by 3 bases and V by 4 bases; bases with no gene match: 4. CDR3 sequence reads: CASSWYSGGYNEQFF. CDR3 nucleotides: TGTGCCAGCAGCTGGTATAGCGGGGGCTACAATGAGCAGTTCTTC.

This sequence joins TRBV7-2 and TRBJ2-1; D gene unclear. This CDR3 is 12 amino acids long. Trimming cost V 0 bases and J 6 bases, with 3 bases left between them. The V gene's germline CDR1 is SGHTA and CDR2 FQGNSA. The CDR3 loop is CASSLASNEQFF. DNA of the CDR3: TGTGCCAGCAGCTTAGCTAGCAATGAGCAGTTCTTC.

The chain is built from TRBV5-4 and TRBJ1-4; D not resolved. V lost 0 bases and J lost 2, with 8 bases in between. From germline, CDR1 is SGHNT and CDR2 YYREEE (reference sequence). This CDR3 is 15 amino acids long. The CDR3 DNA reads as TGTGCCAGCAGCTTGGGAGGGAGTACTAATGAAAAACTGTTTTTT. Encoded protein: CASSLGGSTNEKLFF.

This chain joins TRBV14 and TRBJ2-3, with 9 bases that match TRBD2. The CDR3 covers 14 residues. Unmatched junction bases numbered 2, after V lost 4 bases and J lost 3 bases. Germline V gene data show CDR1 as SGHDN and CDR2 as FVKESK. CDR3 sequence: CASSLGLATDTQYF. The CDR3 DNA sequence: TGTGCCAGCAGCCTAGGACTAGCGACAGATACGCAGTATTTT. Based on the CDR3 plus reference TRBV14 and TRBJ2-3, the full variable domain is EAGVTQFPSHSVIEKGQTVTLRCDPISGHDNLYWYRRVMGKEIKFLLHFVKESKQDESGMPNNRFLAERTGGTYSTLKVQPAELEDSGVYFCASSLGLATDTQYFGPGTRLTVL.

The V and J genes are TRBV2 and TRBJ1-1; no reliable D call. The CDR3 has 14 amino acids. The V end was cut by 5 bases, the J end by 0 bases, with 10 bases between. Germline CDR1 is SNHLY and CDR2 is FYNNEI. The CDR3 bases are TGTGCCAGCAGTCTACTAAATTTGAACACTGAAGCTTTCTTT. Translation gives CASSLLNLNTEAFF.

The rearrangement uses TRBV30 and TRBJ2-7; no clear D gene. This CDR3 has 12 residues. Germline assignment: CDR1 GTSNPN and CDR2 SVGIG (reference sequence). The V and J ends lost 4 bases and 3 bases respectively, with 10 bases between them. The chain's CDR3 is CAWMAESYEQYF. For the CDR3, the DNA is TGTGCCTGGATGGCAGAAAGCTACGAGCAGTACTTC.

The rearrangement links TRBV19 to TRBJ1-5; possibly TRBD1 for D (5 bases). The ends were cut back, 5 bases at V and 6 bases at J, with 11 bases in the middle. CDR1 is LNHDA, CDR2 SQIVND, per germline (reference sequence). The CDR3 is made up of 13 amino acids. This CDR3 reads CASSSREFQPQHF. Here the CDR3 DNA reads TGTGCCAGTAGTTCCAGGGAATTTCAGCCCCAGCATTTT.

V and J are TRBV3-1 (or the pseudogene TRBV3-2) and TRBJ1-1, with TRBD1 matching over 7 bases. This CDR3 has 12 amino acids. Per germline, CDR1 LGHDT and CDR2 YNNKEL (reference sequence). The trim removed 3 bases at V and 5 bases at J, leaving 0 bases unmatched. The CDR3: CASSQTGTEAFF. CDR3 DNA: TGTGCCAGCAGCCAGACAGGGACTGAAGCTTTCTTT.